This T cell receptor beta chain stems from a study of control samples from healthy donors and cancer patients (dated by TCRdb to 2020 to 2021). Library method: the immunoSEQ multiplex PCR assay. Imported from immuneACCESS, the table was reduced by TCRdb to in-frame sequences with V and J called. These copies leave out some clones; in studies compared against another copy, an unresolved V gene accounts for under half, and the cause of the remainder is not known. This sample lists tens of thousands of clones; roughly 93% were detected once. In total, the top ten clones hold roughly 1.2% of the sample. The CDR3 goes from the cysteine to the phenylalanine over 15 residues. Of all the DNA, just the CDR3 is kept, 45 bases in frame from base 1. According to the germline V gene, CDR1 reads SGDLS and CDR2 reads YYNGEE. V sheds 4 bases and J sheds 1 base, leaving 12 bases between their ends. Note on this clone: The clone's antigen remains unknown. No base-level quality is on record; no much larger clone is a single base apart.

The specimen was PBMCs. Recombination connected TRBV9 to TRBJ1-5; 6 matching bases give a weak D call of TRBD1. This sequence originates from a woman aged 35 to 49 with lung cancer. Here the CDR3 is given as CASSPAGESNQPQHF. The DNA is TGTGCCAGCAGCCCCGCAGGGGAAAGCAATCAGCCCCAGCATTTT.